The source of this T cell receptor (beta chain) is a study of cytomegalovirus exposure and HLA in healthy donors. Study-wide background: A preliminary data release comprised tens of millions of unique TCRs obtained from HLA-typed donors.

Amplification used 60 Vbeta primers and 13 Jbeta primers. Generated by immunoSEQ multiplex PCR, the TCRdb table keeps only in-frame clones and is missing some. The table records around 200,000 clones, 75% to 90% of them present only once. Findings and limits, study-wide: What a later analysis showed was that several of the most significant clusters appeared linked to common viral pathogens.

The CDR3 loop spans 18 amino acids. About this clone itself: The antigen is unknown.

The V and J genes are TRBV21-1 and TRBJ2-5; the DNA was not used to check the table's D call, TRBD1. TRBV21-1 represents a pseudogene. The receptor was isolated from a woman in her 30s in good health and CMV-seronegative. Sequencing was carried out using PBMCs. The CDR3 here is CASSSQDPQGWVGETQYF. The CDR3 DNA reads as TGTGCCAGCAGCAGCCAAGACCCACAGGGGTGGGTGGGAGAGACCCAGTACTTC.